This T cell receptor beta chain appears in the sequencing data of a study of CD8 T cells in Susac syndrome. At the level of the study: At the time of blood draw, patients with Susac syndrome were therapy-naive, receiving corticosteroids, or receiving intravenous immunoglobulin alone. Whole-study results and caveats: In Susac syndrome, the CD4+ T cell repertoires did not show clonal expansion.

From blood CD8+ and CD4+ T cells, TCR beta sequences were generated. About 0.5 to 1 ug RNA was reverse transcribed with random hexamers. Across 54 Vbeta and 13 Jbeta, immunoSEQ multiplex PCR amplified TCR beta CDR3. A single record per CDR3 protein comes from TCRdb applying MiXCR to the immunoSEQ multiplex PCR reads. The top ten clones hold 0.15% to 0.2% of a sample with more than 150,000 distinct CDR3 sequences, roughly 95% of them seen once. Germline V CDR1 and CDR2: DFQATT, SNEGSKA (reference sequence). The CDR3 is made up of 15 amino acids. Trimming pared 3 bases from V and 1 base from J, leaving 15 bases between. Of note for this clonotype: Its target is not known.

The source is a human donor with Susac syndrome. The chain joins TRBV20-1 to TRBJ1-1, with D perhaps TRBD1 (5 bases). Sequencing was done on a sample of CD4+ T cells from PBMCs. CDR3 bases: TGCAGTGCTAGGCTCGCTCGGGGGGGGAACACTGAAGCTTTCTTT. Residues: CSARLARGGNTEAFF.